Listed below are T cell receptor beta chains from one sample, sequenced in a study of cytomegalovirus exposure and HLA in healthy donors. Method: immunoSEQ multiplex PCR; TCRdb's copy keeps in-frame clones and lacks some. The sample lists more than 140,000 clones, over 60% occurring once. The sample taken for sequencing was PBMCs. Receptors were obtained from a woman aged 25 to 39 in good health and CMV-seropositive. Each CDR3 is given with its conserved first and last residue. A D gene is named only where the DNA matches it firmly. Clone sizes are given selectively: once, few, many, or a class where the clone is expanded.

len | j_gene | v_gene | abundance | d_gene | CDR3aa | CDR3nt
14 | TRBJ2-7 | TRBV14 | - | - | CASSHRRGSYEQYF | TGTGCCAGCAGCCACAGGAGGGGTTCCTACGAGCAGTACTTC
15 | TRBJ2-1 | TRBV5-6 | - | TRBD2 | CASSPGTSGSGEQFF | TGTGCCAGCAGCCCCGGGACTAGCGGGAGCGGTGAGCAGTTCTTC
15 | TRBJ1-5 | TRBV15 | - | - | CATSREGGLNQPQHF | TGTGCCACCAGCAGAGAAGGGGGTTTAAATCAGCCCCAGCATTTT
16 | TRBJ2-4 | TRBV4-1 | - | - | CASSQEIYLAKNIQYF | TGCGCCAGCAGCCAAGAGATTTACTTAGCCAAAAACATTCAGTACTTC
16 | TRBJ2-2 | TRBV7-3 | few | - | CASSSRTVANTGELFF | TGTGCCAGCAGCTCCCGGACAGTCGCGAACACCGGGGAGCTGTTTTTT
16 | TRBJ1-1 | TRBV5-8 | - | - | CASSLEVGTMNTEAFF | TGTGCCAGCAGCTTGGAAGTAGGGACAATGAACACTGAAGCTTTCTTT
13 | TRBJ2-4 | TRBV28 | - | TRBD1 | CASSWDSRGIQYF | TGTGCCAGCAGCTGGGACAGCCGGGGAATTCAGTACTTC
13 | TRBJ1-1 | TRBV6-1 | - | TRBD1 | CASTGTENTEAFF | TGTGCCAGCACCGGGACAGAGAACACTGAAGCTTTCTTT
17 | TRBJ2-3 | TRBV19 | - | TRBD2 | CASSPRGREGRADTQYF | TGTGCCAGTAGTCCTCGCGGGCGGGAGGGCCGGGCAGATACGCAGTATTTT
17 | TRBJ2-1 | TRBV19 | - | TRBD1 | CASSISSGTGVYNEQFF | TGTGCCAGTAGTATTTCTTCCGGGACAGGGGTTTACAATGAGCAGTTCTTC
16 | TRBJ1-1 | TRBV28 | - | - | CASSLQFEGRMSEAFF | TGTGCCAGCAGTTTACAATTTGAGGGAAGAATGTCTGAAGCTTTCTTT
15 | TRBJ2-7 | TRBV6-5 | - | TRBD1 | CASSYAGQGFYEQYF | TGTGCCAGCAGTTACGCGGGACAGGGGTTTTACGAGCAGTACTTC
14 | TRBJ1-1 | TRBV6-6 | - | - | CASSRDTENTEAFF | TGTGCCAGCAGTCGCGACACGGAGAACACTGAAGCTTTCTTT
15 | TRBJ1-2 | TRBV7-2 | - | TRBD1 | CASSLAGTGLYGYTF | TGTGCCAGCAGCTTAGCCGGGACAGGGCTCTATGGCTACACCTTC
14 | TRBJ2-7 | TRBV7-6 | - | - | CASSSQGDSREQYF | TGTGCCAGCAGCTCCCAGGGGGACTCCCGAGAGCAGTACTTC
13 | TRBJ1-3 | TRBV2 | - | TRBD1 | CARRDSSGNTIYF | TGTGCCCGCCGGGACAGCTCTGGAAACACCATATATTTT
14 | TRBJ1-1 | TRBV10-3 | - | - | CAISEDFRGTEAFF | TGTGCCATCAGTGAGGATTTTAGGGGGACTGAAGCTTTCTTT
14 | TRBJ2-2 | TRBV2 | - | - | CASRAGPGTGELFF | TGTGCCAGCAGGGCAGGGCCGGGCACCGGGGAGCTGTTTTTT
14 | TRBJ2-7 | TRBV5-6 | - | TRBD1 | CASSWGTGVYEQYF | TGTGCCAGCAGCTGGGGGACAGGGGTCTACGAGCAGTACTTC
15 | TRBJ1-5 | TRBV4-1 | - | - | CASSSRTGGGQPQHF | TGCGCCAGCAGCAGTCGCACGGGGGGCGGACAGCCCCAGCATTTT
15 | TRBJ1-1 | TRBV19 | - | - | CASSIVFGSGTEAFF | TGTGCCAGTAGTATAGTATTTGGCTCGGGCACTGAAGCTTTCTTT
14 | TRBJ1-2 | TRBV2 | once | TRBD1 | CASSGDSLNYGYTF | TGTGCCAGCAGTGGGGACAGCTTAAACTATGGCTACACCTTC
17 | TRBJ1-1 | TRBV19 | - | TRBD1 | CASSIANRGTMNTEAFF | TGTGCCAGTAGTATAGCAAACAGGGGAACAATGAACACTGAAGCTTTCTTT
16 | TRBJ2-6 | TRBV25-1 | few | - | CASSGRAGSGANVLTF | TGTGCCAGCAGTGGGAGGGCAGGTTCTGGGGCCAACGTCCTGACTTTC
14 | TRBJ2-7 | TRBV13 | - | - | CASSPAGTSYEQYF | TGTGCCAGCAGCCCGGCCGGGACAAGCTACGAGCAGTACTTC
15 | TRBJ1-1 | TRBV10-3 | once | TRBD1 | CATRSLTGADTEAFF | TGTGCCACTAGATCTTTGACAGGGGCGGACACTGAAGCTTTCTTT
15 | TRBJ1-2 | TRBV30 | - | - | CAWSPGVKINYGYTF | TGTGCCTGGAGTCCAGGGGTGAAGATTAACTATGGCTACACCTTC
15 | TRBJ1-1 | TRBV6-5 | - | - | CASSYSFLGNTEAFF | TGTGCCAGCAGTTATTCTTTTCTAGGGAACACTGAAGCTTTCTTT
16 | TRBJ2-3 | TRBV5-4 | - | TRBD2 | CASSLMLGGGRDTQYF | TGTGCCAGCAGCTTGATGTTGGGCGGGGGGAGAGATACGCAGTATTTT
17 | TRBJ2-5 | TRBV7-9 | - | TRBD1 | CASSFRRGQGKSETQYF | TGTGCCAGCAGCTTTCGTCGTGGACAGGGTAAGTCAGAGACCCAGTACTTC
14 | TRBJ2-7 | TRBV30 | - | TRBD2 | CACASGTSTYEQYF | TGTGCCTGCGCGTCCGGGACTAGCACGTACGAGCAGTACTTC
16 | TRBJ1-1 | TRBV7-9 | - | - | CASSARNGGINTEAFF | TGTGCCAGCAGCGCCCGAAACGGAGGGATTAACACTGAAGCTTTCTTT
18 | TRBJ1-5 | TRBV2 | - | TRBD1 | CACTSRPGQGAWNQPQHF | TGTGCCTGCACAAGTCGTCCGGGACAGGGGGCTTGGAATCAGCCCCAGCATTTT
16 | TRBJ1-6 | TRBV5-6 | - | - | CASSSSGSGYNSPLHF | TGTGCCAGCAGCTCCTCTGGCAGCGGGTATAATTCACCCCTCCACTTT
16 | TRBJ2-2 | TRBV5-4 | - | TRBD2 | CASSLERGANTGELFF | TGTGCCAGCAGCTTGGAGCGGGGGGCTAACACCGGGGAGCTGTTTTTT
15 | TRBJ1-2 | TRBV19 | - | - | CASSIDQGLNYGYTF | TGTGCCAGTAGTATAGATCAGGGGTTGAACTATGGCTACACCTTC
14 | TRBJ1-1 | TRBV6-5 | few | - | CATGRAWPNTEAFF | TGTGCCACCGGGAGGGCCTGGCCCAACACTGAAGCTTTCTTT
15 | TRBJ1-1 | TRBV10-1 | few | - | CASSVSREGNTEAFF | TGCGCCAGCAGTGTCTCCAGGGAGGGGAACACTGAAGCTTTCTTT
16 | TRBJ2-1 | TRBV5-4 | - | - | CASSLVWPGGTNEQFF | TGTGCCAGCAGCTTGGTTTGGCCAGGGGGGACCAATGAGCAGTTCTTC
14 | TRBJ2-5 | TRBV5-4 | - | TRBD1 | CASSRDRGQETQYF | TGTGCCAGCAGCAGGGACAGGGGCCAAGAGACCCAGTACTTC
16 | TRBJ1-2 | TRBV13 | - | TRBD1 | CASNLLRDRQLSGYTF | TGTGCCAGCAACTTACTACGGGACAGGCAACTGTCGGGCTACACCTTC
15 | TRBJ2-7 | TRBV5-1 | - | TRBD1 | CASGTTGTVSYEQYF | TGCGCCAGCGGAACAACCGGGACAGTTAGCTACGAGCAGTACTTC
16 | TRBJ2-3 | TRBV7-9 | - | TRBD2 | CASSLTSGGAEDTQYF | TGTGCCAGCAGCTTGACTAGCGGGGGGGCCGAAGATACGCAGTATTTT
13 | TRBJ2-7 | TRBV5-5 | few | - | CASSMTVSYEQYF | TGTGCCAGCAGCATGACAGTTTCCTACGAGCAGTACTTC
13 | TRBJ2-3 | TRBV19 | few | - | CASSIYGTDTQYF | TGTGCCAGTAGTATCTACGGCACAGATACGCAGTATTTT
15 | TRBJ1-5 | TRBV15 | - | - | CATSRGRVLGQPQHF | TGTGCCACCAGCAGAGGGAGGGTTTTAGGTCAGCCCCAGCATTTT
13 | TRBJ1-1 | TRBV6-4 | - | TRBD1 | CASRRQGNTEAFF | TGTGCCAGCAGACGACAGGGGAACACTGAAGCTTTCTTT
14 | TRBJ2-5 | TRBV5-6 | once | - | CASSFRGGEETQYF | TGTGCCAGCAGCTTTAGGGGGGGGGAGGAGACCCAGTACTTC
15 | TRBJ1-3 | TRBV5-4 | - | - | CASSLIGGSGNTIYF | TGTGCCAGCAGCTTAATCGGCGGGTCTGGAAACACCATATATTTT
18 | TRBJ2-1 | TRBV10-3 | - | TRBD2 | CAISERLAGGTGYNEQFF | TGTGCCATCAGTGAAAGGCTAGCGGGAGGTACAGGTTACAATGAGCAGTTCTTC